This T cell receptor (beta chain) was captured by sequencing in a study of identical twins. This clonotype was picked up many times. Antigen: not known. CDR3 size: 11 residues. Germline V gene data show CDR1 as SGDLS and CDR2 as YYNGEE. The V end was cut by 3 bases, the J end by 2 bases, with 2 bases between. Study findings and constraints: Beta clonotypes that were abundant in cord blood contained fewer insertions, a pattern absent from memory repertoires.

TCRdb re-called the 5' RACE reads with MiXCR, one entry per CDR3 protein. Of 350,000 to 400,000 distinct CDR3 sequences listed, roughly 9% are singletons. The chain carries TRBV9 and TRBJ2-5; no definite D call. The material sequenced was naive T cells sorted from blood. The clonotype originates from a woman aged 45-65 years in good health. The CDR3 is CASSAQETQYF. As DNA, the CDR3 is TGTGCCAGCAGCGCTCAAGAGACCCAGTACTTC.